This paragraph reports one TCR beta chain. Antigen: not known. The sample holds other DNA sequences that translate to the same CDR3. Measured with immunoSEQ multiplex PCR; TCRdb has only the in-frame clones, and not every one. The table includes 2 million to 2.5 million clones, under 97% detected once. This sample is drawn from a study of shared clonotypes between healthy human individuals. Findings and limits, study-wide: Large sequencing depth failed to make sorted-subset sequencing complete, rarefaction showed. The authors sampled blood alone, and tissue repertoires likely differ. Shared clonotypes: roughly 4.7% naive CD4, roughly 3.8% naive CD8, less than 2.5% memory CD4, approximately 0.37% memory CD8.

The V gene's germline CDR1 is GTSNPN and CDR2 SVGIG (reference sequence). J lost 7 bases, V lost 0 bases, and 4 bases had no gene match. The CDR3 contains 13 residues. Sequencing was done on a sample of naive CD4+ T cells sorted from blood. Subset of the sample: CD45RA+ positively selected. The chain couples TRBV30 to TRBJ1-2, with TRBD1 matching over 8 bases. This clonotype was sampled from a man aged 18-30 years in good health. CDR3 nucleotides: TGTGCCTGGAGTGTCCAGGGGGCGCGTGGCTACACCTTC. Encoded protein: CAWSVQGARGYTF.